The sequence of this TCR beta chain was determined in a study of response to subunit inactivated influenza vaccine (dated by TCRdb to the late 2010s). Turning to the overall study: Deep quantitative profiling of the T cell receptor repertoire was used in the study to follow responses to a trivalent subunit inactivated influenza vaccine.

Results the study describes overall, beyond this receptor: The authors proposed that each seasonal influenza vaccination may bring in only a limited number of new T cells.

Inclusive of the bounding cysteine and phenylalanine, the CDR3 is 15 residues long. Here the CDR3 DNA is all that survives: 45 bases in frame from base 1. V loses 2 bases at its end and J loses 5 bases; junction bases beyond the gene matches: 4. The germline V gene gives CDR1 as MNHEY and CDR2 as SVGAGI. The library came from RT-PCR. This sample was sequenced with an Illumina HiSeq 2500. TCRdb reanalyzed the raw reads on its own, using fastp at Q25 for trimming and MiXCR for clone calling, and kept in-frame beta chains. Each record represents a unique CDR3 protein, reported with the most common genes and DNA among its rows. In this sample the table shows approximately 500,000 distinct CDR3 sequences, about 14% of which occur a single time. The ten largest clonotypes hold 8.5% to 14% of the sample. This clonotype was seen a handful of times. Its antigen is unknown. No base qualities exist here, and no much larger clone lies one base off it.

This TCR was sampled from a man over 45 who received an inactivated influenza vaccine. Donor details come from another sample of the same person, matched by shared clones. The material was PBMCs from blood, obtained 11 to 12 days after vaccination. This chain joins TRBV6-5 to TRBJ2-1, and TRBD2 matches 9 of the central bases. The bases read TGTGCCAGCAGTTACATTAGCGGGGGCAACAATGAGCAGTTCTTC. The translation is CASSYISGGNNEQFF.